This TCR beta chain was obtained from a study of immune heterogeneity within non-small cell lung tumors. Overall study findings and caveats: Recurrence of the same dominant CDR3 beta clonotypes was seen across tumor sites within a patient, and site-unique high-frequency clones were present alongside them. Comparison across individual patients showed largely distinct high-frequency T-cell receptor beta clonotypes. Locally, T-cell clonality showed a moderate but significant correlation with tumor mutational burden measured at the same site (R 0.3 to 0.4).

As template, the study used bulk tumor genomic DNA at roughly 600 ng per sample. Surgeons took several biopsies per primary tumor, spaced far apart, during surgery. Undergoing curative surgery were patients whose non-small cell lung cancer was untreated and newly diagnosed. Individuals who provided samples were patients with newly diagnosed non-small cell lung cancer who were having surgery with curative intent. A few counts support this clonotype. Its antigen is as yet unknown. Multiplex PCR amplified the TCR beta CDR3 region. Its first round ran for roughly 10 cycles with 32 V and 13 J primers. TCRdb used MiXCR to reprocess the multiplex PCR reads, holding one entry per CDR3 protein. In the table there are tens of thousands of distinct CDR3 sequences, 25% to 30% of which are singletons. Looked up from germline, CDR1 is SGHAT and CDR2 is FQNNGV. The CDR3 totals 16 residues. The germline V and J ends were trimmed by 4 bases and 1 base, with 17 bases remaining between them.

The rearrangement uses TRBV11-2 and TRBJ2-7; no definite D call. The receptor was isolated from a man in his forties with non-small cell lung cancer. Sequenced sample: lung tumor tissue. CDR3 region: CASSSGMGAQSYEQYF. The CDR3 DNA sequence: TGTGCCAGCAGCTCCGGAATGGGCGCTCAATCCTACGAGCAGTACTTC.